This T cell receptor (beta chain) was sequenced in a study of identical twins. Study results and limitations: Twins showed weaker excess sharing in their beta out-of-frame sequences. Conclusions were based on cross-sectional statistical analysis, without following the same donors.

After template switching added a universal primer site, the resulting cDNA carried unique molecular identifiers. TCRdb re-analysed the 5' RACE reads in MiXCR, keeping a single row per CDR3 protein. The repertoire holds 1,800,000 or so distinct CDR3 sequences, about 32% seen once, with approximately 0.25% in the top ten. CDR3 size: 15 residues. The V and J ends lost 6 bases and 1 base, in that order; junction bases with no gene match: 6. CDR1 and CDR2 (germline): DFQATT, SNEGSKA (reference sequence). Of note for this clonotype: Its matching antigen is unknown.

The receptor was derived from a newborn girl in good health. Source material: cord blood. The chain links TRBV20-1 to TRBJ1-1; the match to TRBD1 covers 12 bases. In DNA form, the CDR3 reads TGCAGTGCAGCCGGGACAGGGGGCTCGAACACTGAAGCTTTCTTT. This gives the protein CSAAGTGGSNTEAFF.